The 17 T cell receptor beta chains in this list originate from one sample, sequenced in a study of tumor-infiltrating lymphocytes in localized non-small cell lung cancer. Assay used: immunoSEQ multiplex PCR; TCRdb lists only in-frame clones, some missing. There are over 10,000 clones in the sample; about 66% occur only once, and more than 6% lies in the top ten. Sequenced: lung tumor tissue. The receptor source for this set is a human donor with non-small cell lung cancer.

The V and J genes are TRBV14 and TRBJ2-1, with 8 nucleotides matching TRBD2. Germline V gene sequence: CDR1 SGHDN, CDR2 FVKESK. The CDR3 is 16 residues long. The ends lost 0 bases at V and 7 bases at J; junction bases unmatched: 8. CDR3 protein: CASSQDVGLGSNEQFF. The CDR3 DNA sequence: TGTGCCAGCAGCCAAGATGTGGGACTAGGCTCTAATGAGCAGTTCTTC.

The genes are TRBV5-4 and TRBJ2-3; TRBD2 agrees at 10 bases. Germline V gives CDR1 SGHNT, CDR2 YYREEE (reference sequence). J was trimmed by 7 bases and V by 4 bases; bases with no gene match: 6. The CDR3 runs to 14 residues. The CDR3 protein is CASSDRTSGNTQYF. CDR3 DNA: TGTGCCAGCAGCGATAGGACTAGCGGAAATACGCAGTATTTT.

The gene calls are TRBV7-9 and TRBJ2-5; possibly TRBD2 for D (6 bases). Per germline, CDR1 SEHNR and CDR2 FQNEAQ (reference sequence). The CDR3 is 11 amino acids. Trimming stripped 10 bases from V and 7 bases from J, with 13 bases between. CDR3 in amino acids: CATRRELTQYF. In DNA, the CDR3 is TGTGCCACCCGGAGGGAGCTGACCCAGTACTTC. The variable domain in full, completed from reference TRBV7-9 and TRBJ2-5, reads DTGVSQNPRHKITKRGQNVTFRCDPISEHNRLYWYRQTLGQGPEFLTYFQNEAQLEKSRLLSDRFSAERPKGSFSTLEIQRTEQGDSAMYLCATRRELTQYFGPGTRLLVL.

The rearrangement links TRBV5-4 to TRBJ2-3, with no clear D. The CDR3 contains 17 residues. V lost 0 bases, J lost 2 bases, and 16 bases lay in between. Germline CDR1 SGHNT, CDR2 YYREEE (reference sequence). The CDR3 protein is CASSLDPSREDTDTQYF. CDR3 DNA: TGTGCCAGCAGCTTGGACCCATCAAGAGAAGACACAGATACGCAGTATTTT.

This chain links TRBV7-9 with TRBJ2-1; 11 bases map to TRBD2. Trimming cost V 5 bases and J 2 bases; bases outside gene matches: 8. The CDR3 runs to 17 residues. CDR1 SEHNR and CDR2 FQNEAQ come from the germline V gene (reference sequence). CDR3 sequence reads: CASSPTGTSGAYNEQFF. The CDR3 DNA is TGTGCCAGCAGCCCGACAGGGACTAGCGGAGCCTACAATGAGCAGTTCTTC.

This clone has just a few counts. The chain uses TRBV2 and TRBJ1-5; 7 bases match TRBD1. The germline V gene encodes CDR1 SNHLY and CDR2 FYNNEI. With V trimmed by 8 bases and J by 3 bases, 1 base remained unmatched. This CDR3 comprises 12 residues. The CDR3 sequence: CASGQVNQPQHF. The CDR3 nucleotides are TGTGCCAGCGGACAGGTCAATCAGCCCCAGCATTTT.

The rearrangement uses TRBV28 and TRBJ1-5; D unresolved. Germline V gene sequence: CDR1 MDHEN, CDR2 SYDVKM. This CDR3 is built from 13 residues. With 7 bases removed from V and 3 bases from J, the gap between germline ends came to 10 bases. CDR3 residues: CASISAINQPQHF. The CDR3, as DNA: TGTGCCAGCATCTCGGCGATCAATCAGCCCCAGCATTTT.

This clone has a single count. The rearrangement links TRBV7-6 to TRBJ2-7, with TRBD2 identical over 8 bases. CDR1 and CDR2 (germline): SGHVS, FNYEAQ. J lost 6 bases, V lost 0 bases, and 7 bases had no gene match. CDR3 size: 15 residues. This CDR3 reads CASSLAVAGPLEQYF. CDR3 nucleotide sequence: TGTGCCAGCAGCTTAGCCGTAGCGGGACCCCTCGAGCAGTACTTC.

CDR3 DNA: TGCGCCAGCAGATGGGGGGTTGAGCAGTTCTTC. Protein product: CASRWGVEQFF. This chain connects TRBV5-1 to TRBJ2-1; D is possibly TRBD2 (6 bases). Trimming removed 5 bases at V and 9 bases at J, with 9 bases between. The CDR3 consists of 11 residues. CDR1 is SGHRS, CDR2 YFSETQ, per germline.

The genes are TRBV5-4 and TRBJ1-1; perhaps TRBD1 as D (5 bases). Germline CDR1 and CDR2: SGHNT and YYREEE (reference sequence). Deletions cut 0 bases from V and 5 bases from J, with 14 bases between. The CDR3 covers 15 residues. The CDR3 sequence is CASSLVLRGRTEAFF. The CDR3 DNA is TGTGCCAGCAGCTTGGTTCTCCGGGGGAGGACTGAAGCTTTCTTT.

This rearrangement joins TRBV7-9 to TRBJ2-2, with 13 bases identical to TRBD2. The CDR3 contains 15 residues. V lost 5 bases and J lost 8; bases outside the gene matches: 5. Per germline, CDR1 SEHNR and CDR2 FQNEAQ (reference sequence). The chain's CDR3 is CASSIGTSGMGELFF. DNA for the CDR3: TGTGCCAGCAGCATCGGGACTAGCGGGATGGGGGAGCTGTTTTTT.

This rearrangement joins TRBV6-1 to TRBJ1-2; D might be TRBD1 (5 bases). Germline CDR1 is MNHNS and CDR2 is SASEGT. CDR3 length: 14 residues. The V gene lost 8 bases and the J gene lost 0 bases, with 13 bases spanning the gap. In DNA form, the CDR3 reads TGTGCCAGCGTAACAGGTTCCACTAACTATGGCTACACCTTC. Translating it yields CASVTGSTNYGYTF.

This clone is labeled as medium-sized. The V call is TRBV2, the J call TRBJ1-2; no clear D. Germline assignment: CDR1 SNHLY and CDR2 FYNNEI. The CDR3 consists of 14 residues. V gave up 3 bases and J gave up 8 bases, with 16 bases separating them. Here the CDR3 reads CASSDWRFLGGYTF. The CDR3 bases are TGTGCCAGCAGTGATTGGCGGTTCCTCGGGGGCTACACCTTC.

The chain carries TRBV18 and TRBJ2-7; D gene uncertain. Germline lookup yields CDR1 KGHSH and CDR2 LQKENI. V dropped 1 base and J dropped 7 bases, with 5 bases sitting between them. This CDR3 region has 11 residues. This chain's CDR3 is CASSPRLEQYF. The CDR3 coding sequence is TGTGCCAGCTCACCACGTCTGGAGCAGTACTTC.

The chain employs TRBV27 and TRBJ2-5; D uncertain. The germline gives CDR1 MNHEY, CDR2 SMNVEV (reference sequence). V gave up 5 bases and J gave up 0 bases, with 7 bases separating them. This CDR3 is 13 amino acids long. The CDR3 reads CASSTVNQETQYF. The CDR3 coding sequence is TGTGCCAGCAGTACCGTAAACCAAGAGACCCAGTACTTC.

The rearrangement joins TRBV18 to TRBJ1-2, with D possibly TRBD1 on 5 matching bases. V was shortened by 4 bases and J by 4 bases, with 13 bases between the two germline ends. Germline V CDR1 and CDR2: KGHSH, LQKENI. CDR3 length: 14 residues. CDR3 nucleotide sequence: TGTGCCAGCTCACTAACAAGGGACTCCTATGGCTACACCTTC. This encodes CASSLTRDSYGYTF.

The gene calls are TRBV10-3 and TRBJ2-1; 10 bases map to TRBD2. With V trimmed by 0 bases and J by 9 bases, 11 bases remained unmatched. Germline V gene data show CDR1 as ENHRY and CDR2 as SYGVKD. The CDR3 covers 17 residues. DNA of the CDR3: TGTGCCATCAGTGAGTCTATGCTAGCGGGAGTTATTGGTGAGCAGTTCTTC. It specifies CAISESMLAGVIGEQFF.